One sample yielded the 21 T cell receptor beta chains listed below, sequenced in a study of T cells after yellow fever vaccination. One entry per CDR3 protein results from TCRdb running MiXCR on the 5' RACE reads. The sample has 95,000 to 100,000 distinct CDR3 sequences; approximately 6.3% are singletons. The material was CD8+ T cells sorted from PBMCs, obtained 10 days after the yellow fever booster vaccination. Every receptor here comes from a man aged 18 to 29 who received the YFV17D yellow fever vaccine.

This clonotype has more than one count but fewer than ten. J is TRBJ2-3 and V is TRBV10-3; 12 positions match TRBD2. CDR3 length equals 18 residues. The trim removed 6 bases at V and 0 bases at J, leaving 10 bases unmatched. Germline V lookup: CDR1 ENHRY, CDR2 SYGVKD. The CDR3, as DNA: TGTGCCATCAGCGGAACTAGCGGGGGGATTGCTAGCACAGATACGCAGTATTTT. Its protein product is CAISGTSGGIASTDTQYF.

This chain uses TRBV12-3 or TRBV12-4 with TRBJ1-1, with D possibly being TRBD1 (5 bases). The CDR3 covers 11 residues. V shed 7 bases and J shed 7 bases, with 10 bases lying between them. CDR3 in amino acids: CASNSQGEAFF. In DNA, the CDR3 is TGTGCCAGCAACTCGCAGGGTGAAGCTTTCTTT.

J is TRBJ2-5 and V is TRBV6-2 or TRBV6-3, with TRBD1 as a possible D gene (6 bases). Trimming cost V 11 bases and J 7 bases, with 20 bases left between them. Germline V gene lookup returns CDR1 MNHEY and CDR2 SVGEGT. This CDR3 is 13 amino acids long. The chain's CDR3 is CASTSGTIGTQYF. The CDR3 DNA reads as TGTGCCTCAACTTCGGGGACAATCGGGACCCAGTACTTC.

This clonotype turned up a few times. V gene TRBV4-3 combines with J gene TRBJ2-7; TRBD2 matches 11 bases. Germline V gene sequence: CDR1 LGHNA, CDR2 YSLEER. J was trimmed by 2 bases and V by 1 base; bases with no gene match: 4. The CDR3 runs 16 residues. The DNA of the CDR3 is TGCGCCAGCAGCCAAGGGCTAGCGGGGGGAGCCTACGAGCAGTACTTC. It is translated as CASSQGLAGGAYEQYF.

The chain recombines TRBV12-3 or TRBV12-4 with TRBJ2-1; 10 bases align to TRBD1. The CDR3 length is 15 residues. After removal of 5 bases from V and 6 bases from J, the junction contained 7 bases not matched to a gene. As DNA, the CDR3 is TGTGCCAGCAGTCTTACCGGGACAGGGGTCAATGAGCAGTTCTTC. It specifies CASSLTGTGVNEQFF.

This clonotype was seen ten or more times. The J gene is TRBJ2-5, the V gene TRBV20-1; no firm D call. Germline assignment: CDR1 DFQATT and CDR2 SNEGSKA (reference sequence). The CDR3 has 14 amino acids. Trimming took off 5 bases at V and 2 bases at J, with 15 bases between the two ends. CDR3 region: CSARYRNPQETQYF. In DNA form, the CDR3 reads TGCAGTGCTCGGTACCGTAACCCGCAAGAGACCCAGTACTTC.

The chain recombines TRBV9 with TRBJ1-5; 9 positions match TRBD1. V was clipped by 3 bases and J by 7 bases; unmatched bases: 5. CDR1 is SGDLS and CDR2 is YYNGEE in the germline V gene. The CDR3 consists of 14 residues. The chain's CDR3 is CASSAGTGSQPQHF. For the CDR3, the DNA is TGTGCCAGCAGCGCCGGGACAGGGTCCCAGCCCCAGCATTTT.

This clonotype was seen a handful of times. The CDR3, as DNA: TGCAGTGCTTCCATGACGTCCTACAGGGTGTCTGGGGCCAACGTCCTGACTTTC. Protein sequence: CSASMTSYRVSGANVLTF. The gene calls are TRBV20-1 and TRBJ2-6, with D maybe TRBD1 (6 bases). The CDR3 spans 18 residues. With 5 bases removed from V and 1 base from J, the gap between germline ends came to 21 bases. Germline V CDR1 and CDR2: DFQATT, SNEGSKA (reference sequence).

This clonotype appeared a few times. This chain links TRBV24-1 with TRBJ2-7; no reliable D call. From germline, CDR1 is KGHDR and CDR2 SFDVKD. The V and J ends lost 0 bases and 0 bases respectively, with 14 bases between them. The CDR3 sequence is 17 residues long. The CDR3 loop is CATSDLHPVRSSYEQYV. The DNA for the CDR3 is TGTGCCACCAGTGATTTGCATCCGGTCAGATCCTCCTACGAGCAGTACGTC.

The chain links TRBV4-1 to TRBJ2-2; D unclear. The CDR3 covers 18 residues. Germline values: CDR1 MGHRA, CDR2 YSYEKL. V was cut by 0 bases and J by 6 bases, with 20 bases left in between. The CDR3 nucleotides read TGCGCCAGCAGCCAAGATCGTAAGAGCCTCCCGGTGGCCGGGGAGCTGTTTTTT. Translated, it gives CASSQDRKSLPVAGELFF.

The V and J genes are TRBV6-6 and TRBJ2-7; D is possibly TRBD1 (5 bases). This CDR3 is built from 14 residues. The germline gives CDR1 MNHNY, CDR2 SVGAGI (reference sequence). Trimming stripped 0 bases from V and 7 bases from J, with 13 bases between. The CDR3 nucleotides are TGTGCCAGCAGTTACTCGGGGCTCTATGGGGAGCAGTACGTC. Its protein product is CASSYSGLYGEQYV.

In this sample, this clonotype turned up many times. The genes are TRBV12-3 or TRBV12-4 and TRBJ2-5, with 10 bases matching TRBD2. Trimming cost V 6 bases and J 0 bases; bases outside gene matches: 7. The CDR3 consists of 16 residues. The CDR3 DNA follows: TGTGCCAGCAGGGGGTGGACTAGCGGTTACCAAGAGACCCAGTACTTC. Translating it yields CASRGWTSGYQETQYF.

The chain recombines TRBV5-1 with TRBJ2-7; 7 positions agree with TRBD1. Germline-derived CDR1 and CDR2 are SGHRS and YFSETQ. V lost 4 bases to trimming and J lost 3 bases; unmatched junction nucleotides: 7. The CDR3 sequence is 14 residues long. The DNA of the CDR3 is TGCGCCAGCAGCCCTGGGGGACAGAACTACGAGCAGTACTTC. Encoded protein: CASSPGGQNYEQYF.

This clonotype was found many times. The CDR3 DNA is TGTGCCAGCAGTCTGTTGGGGGGGGAGCAGTACGTC. Amino acids: CASSLLGGEQYV. This chain joins TRBV12-3 or TRBV12-4 and TRBJ2-7; the match to TRBD2 covers 7 bases. The CDR3 spans 12 residues. Unmatched junction bases numbered 5, after V lost 5 bases and J lost 7 bases.

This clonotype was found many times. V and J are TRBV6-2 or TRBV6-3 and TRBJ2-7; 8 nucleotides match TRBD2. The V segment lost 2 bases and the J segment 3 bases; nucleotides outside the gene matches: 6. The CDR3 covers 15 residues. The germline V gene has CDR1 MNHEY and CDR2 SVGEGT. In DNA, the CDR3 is TGTGCCAGCAGTTACCTCGGGACTAGTCTCTACGAGCAGTACGTC. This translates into CASSYLGTSLYEQYV.

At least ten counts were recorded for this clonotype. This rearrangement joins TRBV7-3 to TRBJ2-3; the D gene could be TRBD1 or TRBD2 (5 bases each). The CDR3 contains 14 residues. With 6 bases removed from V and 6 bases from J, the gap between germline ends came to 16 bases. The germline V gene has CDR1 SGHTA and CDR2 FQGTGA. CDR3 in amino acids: CASSPWGGPDTQYF. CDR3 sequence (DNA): TGTGCCAGCAGTCCCTGGGGCGGGCCGGATACGCAGTATTTT.

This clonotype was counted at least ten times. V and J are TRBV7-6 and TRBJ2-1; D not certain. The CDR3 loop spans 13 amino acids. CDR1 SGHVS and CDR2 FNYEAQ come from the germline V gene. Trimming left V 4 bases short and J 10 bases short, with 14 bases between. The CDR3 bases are TGTGCCAGCAGCTCTTTTAGCTTAGGCGAGCAGTTCTTC. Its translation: CASSSFSLGEQFF.

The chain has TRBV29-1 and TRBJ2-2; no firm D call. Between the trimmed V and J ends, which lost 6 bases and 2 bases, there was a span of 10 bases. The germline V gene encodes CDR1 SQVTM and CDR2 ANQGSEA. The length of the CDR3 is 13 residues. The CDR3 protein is CSVTESNTGELFF. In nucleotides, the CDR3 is TGCAGCGTGACTGAGAGTAACACCGGGGAGCTGTTTTTT.

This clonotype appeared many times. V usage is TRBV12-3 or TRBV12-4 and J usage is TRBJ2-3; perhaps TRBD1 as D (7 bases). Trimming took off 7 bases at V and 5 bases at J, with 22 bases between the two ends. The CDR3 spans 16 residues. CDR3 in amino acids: CASNLLSGGMRDTQYF. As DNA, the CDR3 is TGTGCCAGCAACCTCCTCTCAGGGGGGATGAGAGATACGCAGTATTTT.

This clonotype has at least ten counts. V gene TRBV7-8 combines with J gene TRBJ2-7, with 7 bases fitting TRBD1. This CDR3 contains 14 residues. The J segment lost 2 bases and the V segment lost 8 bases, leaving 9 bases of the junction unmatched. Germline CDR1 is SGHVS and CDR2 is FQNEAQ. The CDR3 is CASQGDSATYEQYF. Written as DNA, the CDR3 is TGTGCCAGCCAGGGGGACAGCGCAACCTACGAGCAGTACTTC. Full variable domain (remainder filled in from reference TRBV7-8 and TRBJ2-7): GAGVSQSPRYKVAKRGQDVALRCDPISGHVSLFWYQQALGQGPEFLTYFQNEAQLDKSGLPSDRFFAERPEGSVSTLKIQRTQQEDSAVYLCASQGDSATYEQYFGPGTRLTVT.

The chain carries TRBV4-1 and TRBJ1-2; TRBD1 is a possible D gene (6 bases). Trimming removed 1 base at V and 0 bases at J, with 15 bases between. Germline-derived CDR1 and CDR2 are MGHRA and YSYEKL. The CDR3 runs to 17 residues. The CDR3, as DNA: TGCGCCAGCAGCCAAGTACGGGGGGCCAAAGCTAACTATGGCTACACCTTC. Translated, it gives CASSQVRGAKANYGYTF.